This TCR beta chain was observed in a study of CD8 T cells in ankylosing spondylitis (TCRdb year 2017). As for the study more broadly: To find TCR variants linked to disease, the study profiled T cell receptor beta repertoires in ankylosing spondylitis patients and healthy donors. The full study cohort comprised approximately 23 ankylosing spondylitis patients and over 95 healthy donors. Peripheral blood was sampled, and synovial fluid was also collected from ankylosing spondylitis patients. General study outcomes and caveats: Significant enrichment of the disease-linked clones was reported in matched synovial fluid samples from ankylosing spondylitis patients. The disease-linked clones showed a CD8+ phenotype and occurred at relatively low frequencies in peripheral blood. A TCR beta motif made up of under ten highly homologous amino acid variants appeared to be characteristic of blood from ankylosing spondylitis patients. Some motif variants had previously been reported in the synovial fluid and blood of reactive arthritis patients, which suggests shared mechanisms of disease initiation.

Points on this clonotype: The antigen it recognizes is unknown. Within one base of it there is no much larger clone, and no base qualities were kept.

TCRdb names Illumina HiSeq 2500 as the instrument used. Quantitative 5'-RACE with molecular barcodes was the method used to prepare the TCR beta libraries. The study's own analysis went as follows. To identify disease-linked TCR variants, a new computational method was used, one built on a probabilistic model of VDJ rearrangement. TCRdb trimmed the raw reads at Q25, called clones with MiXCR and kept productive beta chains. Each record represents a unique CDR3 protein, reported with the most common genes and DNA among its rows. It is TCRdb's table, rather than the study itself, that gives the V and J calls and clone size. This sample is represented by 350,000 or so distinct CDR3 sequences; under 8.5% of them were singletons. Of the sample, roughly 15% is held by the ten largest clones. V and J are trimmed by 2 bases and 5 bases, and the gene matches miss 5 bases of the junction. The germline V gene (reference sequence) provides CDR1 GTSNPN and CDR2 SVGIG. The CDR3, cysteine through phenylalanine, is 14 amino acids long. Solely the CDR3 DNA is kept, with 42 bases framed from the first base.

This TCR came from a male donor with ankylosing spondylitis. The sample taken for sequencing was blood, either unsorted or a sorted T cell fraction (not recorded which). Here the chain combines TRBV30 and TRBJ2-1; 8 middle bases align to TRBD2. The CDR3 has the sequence CAWSFGLADNEQFF. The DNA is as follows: TGTGCCTGGAGTTTTGGACTAGCTGACAATGAGCAGTTCTTC.